These T cell receptor beta chains were read from a single sample in a study of T cells after yellow fever vaccination. TCRdb re-derived calls from the 5' RACE reads in MiXCR, one entry per CDR3 protein. The repertoire consists of approximately 350,000 distinct CDR3 sequences, with roughly 12% occurring once and the leading ten covering 18%. Here the sequenced sample was PBMCs, taken on the day of the first yellow fever vaccination. The source is a man aged 18 to 29 who received the YFV17D yellow fever vaccine. Both conserved end residues are part of each CDR3. For some rows the clone size is stated as once, few or many, or as a class when expanded; others skip it.

17	TRBV18	TRBJ2-2	few	CASSRSIAGLNTGELFF
14	TRBV30	TRBJ1-5	few	CAWSTLTGNQPQHF
14	TRBV18	TRBJ2-4	NA	CASSPGVADHIQYF
13	TRBV27	TRBJ1-2	few	CASKPGGIGGYTF
14	TRBV12-3/TRBV12-4	TRBJ2-3	few	CAAAGGLVKDTQYF
15	TRBV4-2	TRBJ2-1	NA	CASSHEARDGNEQFF
13	TRBV6-2/TRBV6-3	TRBJ1-1	NA	CASRRSGISEAFF
15	TRBV5-4	TRBJ2-5	NA	CASTRDGGNQETQYF
14	TRBV5-1	TRBJ2-3	NA	CASSLVVAPDTQYF
15	TRBV19	TRBJ2-3	few	CASSMGPGFTDTQYF
14	TRBV7-2	TRBJ1-2	medium-sized	CASSPGLGLYGYTF
14	TRBV4-3	TRBJ1-4	few	CASSQDLWEEKLFF
14	TRBV5-1	TRBJ1-4	few	CASSAGTANEKLFF
14	TRBV7-9	TRBJ1-6	NA	CASSPVKGGSPLHF
16	TRBV4-3	TRBJ2-3	once	CASSQGTSGLLDTQYF
15	TRBV6-1	TRBJ1-6	NA	CASTAWDSRNSPLHF
15	TRBV7-2	TRBJ1-5	few	CASSNGRAGNQPQHF
15	TRBV3-1	TRBJ1-1	NA	CASSRLGLLNTEAFF
18	TRBV6-5	TRBJ1-4	NA	CASSYSRVRGNANEKLFF
16	TRBV12-3/TRBV12-4	TRBJ2-2	few	CASSQGDRVNTGELFF
13	TRBV7-2	TRBJ2-5	many	CASSQGRKETQYF
17	TRBV7-6	TRBJ2-3	few	CASSLEASGGIQDTQYF
13	TRBV5-1	TRBJ1-1	few	CASSFSQGTEAFF
16	TRBV25-1	TRBJ1-2	NA	CASSEPRAGTGGGYTF
12	TRBV12-3/TRBV12-4	TRBJ1-6	few	CASSPPPSPLHF
14	TRBV5-5	TRBJ1-1	few	CASSYRDANTEAFF
15	TRBV5-4	TRBJ2-3	NA	CASRPRGADTDTQYF
14	TRBV7-2	TRBJ2-5	many	CASSFSGGQETQYF
15	TRBV4-2	TRBJ1-1	few	CASSQERVSGTEAFF
13	TRBV20-1	TRBJ2-1	NA	CSASGGSYNEQFF
15	TRBV13	TRBJ1-4	NA	CASSPPGGEEEKLFF
12	TRBV27	TRBJ2-3	few	CASSSREDTQYF
17	TRBV6-5	TRBJ1-1	NA	CASSYDRTGYLNTEAFF
13	TRBV7-2	TRBJ2-1	many	CASSPRIRNEQFF
16	TRBV28	TRBJ2-3	NA	CACSLVPRAGTDTQYF
17	TRBV4-1	TRBJ1-5	NA	CASSQLSTWGNNQPQHF
14	TRBV3-1	TRBJ2-7	few	CASSQTGAGGEQYF
18	TRBV24-1	TRBJ2-3	few	CATSDPLGLAGEADTQYF
17	TRBV4-1	TRBJ2-3	few	CASSQDATGGRADTQYF
14	TRBV7-2	TRBJ1-4	few	CASSLVGGDEKLFF
14	TRBV9	TRBJ2-5	few	CASSPGLVQETQYF
15	TRBV15	TRBJ1-6	many	CATSRAGDKGSPLHF
11	TRBV11-2	TRBJ2-3	many	CASSLGRRLYF
16	TRBV11-2	TRBJ2-2	NA	CASSFGLAGLTGELFF
12	TRBV12-3/TRBV12-4	TRBJ1-3	NA	CASSFPSNTIYF
18	TRBV11-2	TRBJ2-1	NA	CASSLFFSVLSSYNEQFF
15	TRBV5-1	TRBJ2-1	few	CASSLGGTDYNEQFF
13	TRBV5-4	TRBJ1-2	few	CASSFERDYGYTF
13	TRBV7-2	TRBJ2-5	few	CASSTSSFETQYF
15	TRBV7-9	TRBJ1-1	few	CASSATGTQGTEAFF
13	TRBV13	TRBJ2-5	NA	CASSRRGAETQYF